This entry describes one TCR beta chain. Authors' data handling: Reference gene primer amplification gave estimated nucleated cell counts. Clones were sequenced by immunoSEQ multiplex PCR, and TCRdb holds only the in-frame ones, with some missing. D and trimming come from the DNA, and the V and J calls and clone size come from that table. Among just under 50,000 clones, roughly 84% were seen once, and the ten largest hold around 8%. The data derive from a study of blood T cell repertoires in COVID-19. Study in general: Italy, Spain and the United States were the sources of the convalescent and acute COVID-19 samples. T cells, B-cell-depleted T cells, or PBMCs supplied cDNA or gDNA.

The sequence was obtained from a human donor in a cohort sampled during active COVID-19. Source material: peripheral blood.

CDR3 DNA sequence: TGTGCCAGCAGTTCGGGACAGCTTAGCAATCAGCCCCAGCATTTT. Translation: CASSSGQLSNQPQHF. The gene calls are TRBV7-9 and TRBJ1-5; 7 bases map to TRBD1. This CDR3 is 15 amino acids long. V shed 6 bases and J 0 bases; nucleotides not matched to a gene: 5. The germline CDR1 and CDR2 sequences are SEHNR and FQNEAQ (reference sequence). Full variable domain (remainder filled in from reference TRBV7-9 and TRBJ1-5): DTGVSQNPRHKITKRGQNVTFRCDPISEHNRLYWYRQTLGQGPEFLTYFQNEAQLEKSRLLSDRFSAERPKGSFSTLEIQRTEQGDSAMYLCASSSGQLSNQPQHFGDGTRLSIL.